What follows describes a single T cell receptor (beta chain). There is no known antigen for this receptor. No much larger clone is present one base from it, and per-base qualities are unavailable. A history of other malignancies or of prior chemotherapy or radiotherapy was absent in all patients, and node-negative disease was shown on CT and PET/CT in all patients. At each of two time points, approximately 5.9 milliliters of peripheral venous blood were collected into EDTA tubes. Ficoll-Paque Plus density-gradient centrifugation was used to isolate PBMCs. Immediately after collection, samples were stored at -80 degrees C until analysis. This entry is derived from a study of prognosis after radiotherapy for stage I lung cancer (dated by TCRdb to 2020 to 2022). In terms of the full investigation: Between early 2018 and 2019, approximately 18 stage I NSCLC patients were enrolled in Nanjing, China. Enrolled patients comprised approximately 14 with newly diagnosed primary stage I lung tumors and four to six with oligometastatic NSCLC after surgical resection of the primary tumor. Every patient was regarded as medically inoperable, because of comorbidities in some 13 cases and refusal of surgery in roughly 7 cases. The cohort included about a dozen men and five to seven women, with a median age of approximately 76 years and a range of about 53 to 90 years. Tumor histology was squamous cell carcinoma in roughly 7 patients and adenocarcinoma in under 15. Using image-guided IMRT or VMAT, SBRT was delivered in 3 to 5 fractions at a biologically effective dose of at least 100 Gy. SBRT was not combined with any concurrent therapy in any patient. After SBRT, distant metastases developed in four of the 19 patients at a median of around seven months, while the remaining 15 patients had no significant progression. This study profiled peripheral blood TCR beta repertoires from stage I NSCLC patients before and after stereotactic body radiotherapy and linked the repertoires to distant failure. A total of around 40 blood samples from approximately 20 patients were sequenced, with one sample obtained before and one obtained after SBRT for each patient. The research as a whole found: Post-SBRT Shannon entropy and its change from baseline were lower in patients who developed distant metastases; baseline Shannon entropy was not associated with metastases. Whether the expanded TCR clones were tumor-specific was not determined. The study was limited by its small cohort and short follow-up, and the findings require independent validation. Differences in TRBV and TRBJ usage frequencies by metastasis status were reportedly observed in two V genes at baseline and in nine V and two J genes after SBRT. None of the reported P values were adjusted for multiple comparisons. After SBRT, the count of unique TCR clones dropped from a median of roughly 9,300 beforehand to some 7,000 afterward (Wilcoxon paired P=0.011).

Two rounds of multiplex PCR were used to amplify the TCR beta CDR3 region from genomic DNA. The first PCR round used primers specific to each TRBV and TRBJ gene, and the primer sequences were filed in Chinese patent CN105087789A. Universal primers were used in the second PCR round. The Roche High Pure PCR Template Preparation Kit was used to extract genomic DNA from the frozen PBMCs. The libraries underwent paired-end sequencing with 151 bp reads on an Illumina HiSeq 3000. On the authors' methods: CutAdapt was used to discard raw reads that did not contain the multiplex PCR primer sequences. PEAR was used to merge high-quality paired reads into contigs. TRB V, D and J gene segments were assigned to each contig with MiXCR by alignment to reference sequences. To remove sequencing errors, CDR3 sequences were clustered according to base quality and sequence similarity. Diversity was calculated as Shannon entropy divided by the natural log of the number of productive TCR sequences. To get clonality, Shannon entropy was divided by the natural log of the number of unique clonotypes, and that result was subtracted from one. Using the Youden index from ROC curves, the researchers picked the repertoire-metric cut-offs for progression-free survival, and all analyses were carried out in R 3.5.3. TCRdb reworked the public reads: Q25 trimming with fastp, MiXCR clone assembly, productive beta chains retained. Entries are consolidated by CDR3 protein sequence, retaining the most common genes and DNA. In this record, the V and J calls reflect TCRdb's handling and not the investigators' own analysis. This sample lists about 11,000 distinct CDR3 sequences; approximately 53% were detected once. The ten largest make up 7% to 7.5% of the sample.

The source material was PBMCs, sampled before or after stereotactic body radiation therapy (not recorded which). This TCR derives from a donor over 45 with non-small cell lung cancer.

This receptor has the CDR3 CASTTPGAHTGELFF. Here is the DNA: TGTGCCAGCACTACCCCAGGGGCCCACACCGGGGAGCTGTTTTTT. This sequence uses TRBV28 and TRBJ2-2, and possibly TRBD1, on 6 matching bases. V was cut back by 7 bases and J by 3 bases, leaving a gap of 15 bases between them. The CDR3 runs 15 residues from the cysteine to the phenylalanine. Of the read, only the CDR3 DNA is kept; its 45 bases are in frame from base 1. CDR1 MDHEN and CDR2 SYDVKM are derived from the germline V gene.